Presented here are 15 T cell receptor beta chains from one specimen sequenced in a study of monozygotic twins with inflammatory bowel disease. No DNA is given; TCRdb re-called the 5' RACE reads and lists each CDR3 protein once. Its clone listing holds around 380,000 distinct CDR3 sequences. Material for sequencing was blood. These receptors originate from a human donor with ulcerative colitis or Crohn's disease, or a healthy co-twin of an affected twin (not recorded which).

The chain has TRBV5-1 and TRBJ2-2. The V gene's germline CDR1 is SGHRS and CDR2 YFSETQ. The CDR3 contains 12 residues. CDR3 sequence reads: CASSDLAGELFF.

The rearrangement uses TRBV2 and TRBJ2-2; without DNA, the TCRdb call of TRBD1 cannot be checked. The CDR3 totals 15 residues. The germline CDR1 and CDR2 sequences are SNHLY and FYNNEI. The CDR3 is CASTPVADPTGELFF.

The rearrangement joins TRBV5-4 to TRBJ2-1; there is no DNA to check the TCRdb D call of TRBD1. Germline V lookup: CDR1 SGHNT, CDR2 YYREEE (reference sequence). There are 17 residues in the CDR3. The CDR3: CASSSPVGTGISNEQFF.

The V and J genes are TRBV19 and TRBJ2-3; TCRdb reports TRBD1, a call that lacks DNA to check it against. CDR1 is LNHDA, CDR2 SQIVND, per germline (reference sequence). This CDR3 is 16 amino acids long. The CDR3 sequence: CASSFKGKTTAGAQYF.

The rearrangement uses TRBV6-2 or TRBV6-3 and TRBJ2-1; TCRdb's D call of TRBD1 is untestable without DNA. Germline CDR1 MNHEY, CDR2 SVGEGT. CDR3 length equals 16 residues. This CDR3 reads CASSYPPTGYPNEQFF.

V and J are TRBV24-1 and TRBJ2-1; without DNA, the TCRdb call of TRBD2 cannot be checked. Per germline, CDR1 KGHDR and CDR2 SFDVKD. The length of the CDR3 is 13 residues. The CDR3 region is CATSGTSANEQFF.

This CDR3 reads CSARVQEASGSYEQYF. V gene TRBV20-1 combines with J gene TRBJ2-7; TCRdb returns TRBD2, unconfirmable since there is no DNA. The CDR3 runs 16 residues. Germline CDR1 and CDR2: DFQATT and SNEGSKA (reference sequence).

The chain employs TRBV20-1 and TRBJ2-7. Germline V gives CDR1 DFQATT, CDR2 SNEGSKA (reference sequence). The CDR3 is 15 amino acids. CDR3 region: CSARDLMATSYEQYF.

The chain uses TRBV2 and TRBJ2-7. CDR1 is SNHLY, CDR2 FYNNEI, per germline. This CDR3 has 13 amino acids. The CDR3 protein is CASRSRQNNEQYF.

The V gene is TRBV7-2, the J gene TRBJ2-4. From germline, CDR1 is SGHTA and CDR2 FQGNSA. CDR3 length: 14 residues. The CDR3 reads CASSFYASGNIQYF. Complete variable domain (other parts from reference TRBV7-2 and TRBJ2-4): GAGVSQSPSNKVTEKGKDVELRCDPISGHTALYWYRQSLGQGLEFLIYFQGNSAPDKSGLPSDRFSAERTGGSVSTLTIQRTQQEDSAVYLCASSFYASGNIQYFGAGTRLSVL.

The chain links TRBV27 to TRBJ2-1; lacking DNA, the TRBD1 call made by TCRdb goes unchecked. This CDR3 has 16 amino acids. Germline CDR1 is MNHEY and CDR2 is SMNVEV (reference sequence). Here the CDR3 reads CASSLLNPPGGDEQFF.

The chain is built from TRBV7-2 and TRBJ2-7; there is no DNA to check the TCRdb D call of TRBD1. The CDR3 is 12 amino acids. The germline V gene has CDR1 SGHTA and CDR2 FQGNSA. CDR3 loop: CASSLWGQEQYF.

The CDR3 loop is CASSLPTAEGEKLFF. The V call is TRBV7-9, the J call TRBJ1-4. The V gene's germline CDR1 is SEHNR and CDR2 FQNEAQ (reference sequence). The CDR3 runs 15 residues.

CDR3 sequence reads: CASMPGTGGEKLFF. The V gene is TRBV5-1, the J gene TRBJ1-4; TCRdb's D call, TRBD1, is unchecked because there is no DNA. The CDR3 loop spans 14 amino acids. Germline CDR1 SGHRS, CDR2 YFSETQ.

The chain couples TRBV5-1 to TRBJ1-4. The CDR3 has 13 amino acids. Per the germline V gene, CDR1 is SGHRS and CDR2 is YFSETQ. CDR3: CASSPGPQEKLFF.